These T cell receptor beta chains were read from a single sample in a study of shared clonotypes between healthy human individuals. Sequencing used immunoSEQ multiplex PCR; TCRdb keeps in-frame clones, though not all of them. The repertoire consists of 1,400,000 or so clones, with less than 99% occurring once and the leading ten covering about 0.4%. Sequencing was performed on naive CD4+ T cells sorted from blood. The receptor set was obtained from a man aged 25 to 40 in good health. Each CDR3 is given with its conserved first and last residue.

v_call cdr3_aa
TRBV19 CASIGREQFF
TRBV6-6 CASSYPLAAQYF
TRBV29-1 CSAKGQGAREQYF
TRBV6-4 CARFRQAREQFF
TRBV6-5 CASSYPKGAGYGYTF
TRBV7-3 CASSLNPGLNTEAFF
TRBV19 CASTKKGQRMNTEAFF
TRBV20-1 CSARVIETQYF
TRBV9 CASSLRASGNTGELFF
TRBV7-2 CASSLVGEQYF
TRBV6-1 CASSEQLAGTSAQETQYF
TRBV7-2 CASRIPTVTGHFF
TRBV6-5 CASSYSGANVLTF
TRBV28 CASSYLGQGPLKQYF
TRBV9 CASSVGTSGSETQYF
TRBV10-3 CAISESKQVETQYF
TRBV19 CASRDRASYQPQHF
TRBV14 CASSQGPPTSGNVYNEQFF
TRBV18 CASSPAGGGAYEQYF
TRBV4-3 CASSQEVVLTDYGYTF
TRBV27 CASSGRNTGELFF
TRBV2 CASSVFSLDTQYF
TRBV28 CASSLHPILAETLYEQYF
TRBV5-1 CASSFDSSGDTQYF
TRBV25-1 CASSVGRTEAFF
TRBV27 CASSLLGDAKLFF
TRBV5-1 CASQRFGTGFNTEAFF
TRBV6-1 CASGPLSSNTGELFF
TRBV5-4 CASSTGLAAYEQYF
TRBV5-1 CASSPGLLGEDRGKQYF
TRBV2 CASGRDWDGYTF
TRBV19 CASSSTGGGSGANVLTF
TRBV5-1 CASSKQQGARGEQYF
TRBV5-1 CASSLERTGPQGYTF
TRBV7-8 CASSPRDREGEQYF
TRBV5-1 CASSLVLQDNEQYF
TRBV30 CAWSVGGSYNEQFF
TRBV5-6 CASSLVIAPDTQYF
TRBV20-1 CSARVLGGYTF
TRBV15 CATSRDPTGYTGELFF
TRBV18 CASSPSTGTAYGYTF